Sequencing of this TCR beta chain was carried out in a study of blood T cell repertoires in COVID-19. About the research overall: Acute and convalescent COVID-19 samples came from the United States, Italy and Spain. In each case, the material was cDNA or gDNA derived from T cells, B-cell-depleted T cells, or PBMCs.

The germline V gene encodes CDR1 KGHDR and CDR2 SFDVKD. Trimming left V 4 bases short and J 7 bases short, with 15 bases between. The CDR3 sequence is 14 residues long. In the authors' methods: How many nucleated cells were present was estimated from reference gene primer amplification. This table comes from immunoSEQ multiplex PCR, and its TCRdb copy is limited to in-frame clones, with some not included. The V and J calls and clone size come from that table; D and trimming were worked out from the DNA. The repertoire includes approximately 89,000 clones, approximately 80% of them detected once, and about 13% sits in the top ten.

What was sequenced was peripheral blood. This receptor was taken from a human donor in a cohort sampled during active COVID-19. The rearrangement links TRBV24-1 to TRBJ2-5; weak D call: TRBD1 (5 bases). CDR3 DNA: TGTGCCACCAGTGACACGGACATTACAGGGACCCAGTACTTC. Translated, it gives CATSDTDITGTQYF.